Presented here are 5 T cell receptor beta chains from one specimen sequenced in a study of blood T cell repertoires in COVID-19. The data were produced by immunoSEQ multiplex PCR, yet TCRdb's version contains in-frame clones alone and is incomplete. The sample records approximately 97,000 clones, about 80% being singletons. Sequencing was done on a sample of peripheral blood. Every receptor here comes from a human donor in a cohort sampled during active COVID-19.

Written as DNA, the CDR3 is TGTGCCAGCAGCGAGGCCCGTGGACTAGCGGGGAAACGAGATACGCAGTATTTT. It codes for CASSEARGLAGKRDTQYF. V usage is TRBV9 and J usage is TRBJ2-3; 12 bases agree with TRBD2. Germline trimming cut 3 bases from V and 5 bases from J; bases unmatched to any gene: 13. Germline CDR1 is SGDLS and CDR2 is YYNGEE. The CDR3 spans 18 residues.

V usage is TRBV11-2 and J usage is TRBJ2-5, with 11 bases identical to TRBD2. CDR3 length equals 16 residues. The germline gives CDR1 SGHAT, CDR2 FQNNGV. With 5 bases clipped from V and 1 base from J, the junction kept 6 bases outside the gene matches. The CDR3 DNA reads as TGTGCCAGCAGCCCACTAGCGGGGGTAAGCCAAGAGACCCAGTACTTC. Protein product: CASSPLAGVSQETQYF. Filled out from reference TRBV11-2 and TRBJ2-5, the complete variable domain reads EAGVAQSPRYKIIEKRQSVAFWCNPISGHATLYWYQQILGQGPKLLIQFQNNGVVDDSQLPKDRFSAERLKGVDSTLKIQPAKLEDSAVYLCASSPLAGVSQETQYFGPGTRLLVL.

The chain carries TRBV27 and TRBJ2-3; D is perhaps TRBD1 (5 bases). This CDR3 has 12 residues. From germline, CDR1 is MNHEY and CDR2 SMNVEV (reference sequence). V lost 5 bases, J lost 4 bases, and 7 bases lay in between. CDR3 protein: CASSRTPDTQYF. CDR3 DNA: TGTGCCAGCAGTCGGACACCAGATACGCAGTATTTT.

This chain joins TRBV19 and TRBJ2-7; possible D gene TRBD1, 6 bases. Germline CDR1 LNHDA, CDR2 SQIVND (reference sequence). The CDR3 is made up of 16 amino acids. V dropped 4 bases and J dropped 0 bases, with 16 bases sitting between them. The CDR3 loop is CASSRPRGQSSYEQYF. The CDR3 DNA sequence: TGTGCCAGTAGTAGGCCCCGGGGACAATCCTCCTACGAGCAGTACTTC.

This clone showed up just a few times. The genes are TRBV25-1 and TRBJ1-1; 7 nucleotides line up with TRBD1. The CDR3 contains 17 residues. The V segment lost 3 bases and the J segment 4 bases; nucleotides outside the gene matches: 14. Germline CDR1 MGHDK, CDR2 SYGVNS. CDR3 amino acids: CASSDFDSTGKGTEAFF. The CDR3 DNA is TGTGCCAGCAGTGATTTCGACTCGACAGGGAAGGGCACTGAAGCTTTCTTT.